The clone carrying this TCR beta chain was counted many times. The sample belongs to a study of human T cells and chemical hapten exposure. The time point: patch test 2, 6 weeks after DPC sensitization. Treatment: therapeutic diphenylcyclopropenone sensitization with weekly scalp DPC. Each CDR3 protein is one row after TCRdb ran MiXCR on the RACE reads. This table has under 75,000 distinct CDR3 sequences, approximately 9% appearing once. The CDR3 is 12 amino acids. Germline V gene lookup returns CDR1 SGHAT and CDR2 FQNNGV. V shed 7 bases and J shed 5 bases, with 9 bases lying between them. This clonotype originated in a woman between 45 and 65 years old with alopecia areata. Some clones in this sample may be carry-over from other donors' samples. Sequenced here: whole blood, sampled in connection with sensitization to the hapten diphenylcyclopropenone (DPC). This chain links TRBV11-2 with TRBJ2-1, with D possibly being TRBD1 (5 bases). CDR3 sequence reads: CASKWTHNEQFF. The CDR3 DNA reads as TGTGCCAGCAAATGGACACACAATGAGCAGTTCTTC.